Listed below are T cell receptor beta chains from one sample, sequenced in a study of T cell responses to AZD1222 COVID-19 vaccine. Here immunoSEQ multiplex PCR was the method, and the copy in TCRdb shows in-frame clones only, minus some. The sample has 55,000 to 85,000 clones, roughly 84% seen once. The sequencing used peripheral blood, collected on day 0 of AZD1222 vaccination. Source of these receptors: an adult in good health. Each CDR3 is given with its conserved first and last residue. Each record gives: J gene, D gene, V gene, clone size, CDR3 length, CDR3 DNA, CDR3 protein. A D gene is named only where the DNA matches it firmly. Clone size is stated in some rows and not others, as once, few, many or a class when expanded.

>TRBJ2-1|.|TRBV7-8|.|11
TGTGCCAGCAGCTCGACCCAGGGGCAGTTCTTC
CASSSTQGQFF
>TRBJ1-4|.|TRBV4-3|.|14
TGCGCCAGCAGCACGCGGGACAATGGTGAAAAACTGTTTTTT
CASSTRDNGEKLFF
>TRBJ1-1|TRBD1|TRBV30|.|13
TGTGCCTGGAACAGGGGCAGTAGCACTGAAGCTTTCTTT
CAWNRGSSTEAFF
>TRBJ1-6|TRBD1|TRBV3-1/TRBV3-2|once|18
TGTGCCAGCAGCAAACGCGGACAGGGCAGCTCCTATAATTCACCCCTCCACTTT
CASSKRGQGSSYNSPLHF
>TRBJ2-7|TRBD1|TRBV2|.|17
TGTGCCAGCAGAGAACCTTTGCCGGGACAGGAGGAATACGAGCAGTACTTC
CASREPLPGQEEYEQYF
>TRBJ1-5|.|TRBV2|.|15
TGTGCCAGCAACCCGACAGGCGGCGGCAATCAGCCCCAGCATTTT
CASNPTGGGNQPQHF
>TRBJ1-3|.|TRBV7-6|.|15
TGTGCCAGCAGCTTAGGAGGGAACTCTGGAAACACCATATATTTT
CASSLGGNSGNTIYF
>TRBJ1-1|.|TRBV2|few|12
TGTGCCTCCTACAGGGAGGGCACTGAAGCTTTCTTT
CASYREGTEAFF
>TRBJ2-5|.|TRBV5-1|once|13
TGCGCCAGCAGCTTAGGACCGGGGGAGACCCAGTACTTC
CASSLGPGETQYF
>TRBJ1-4|.|TRBV7-8|.|15
TGTGCCAGCAGCTTAGTGTCAGGGGATTATGAAAAACTGTTTTTT
CASSLVSGDYEKLFF
>TRBJ2-1|.|TRBV12-3/TRBV12-4|few|13
TGTGCCAGCAGTTTATTGGGTCTCAATGAGCAGTTCTTC
CASSLLGLNEQFF
>TRBJ1-2|TRBD1|TRBV6-5|.|14
TGTGCCAGCAGGGTGAGGACAGGAAGGAATGGCTACACCTTC
CASRVRTGRNGYTF
>TRBJ2-7|TRBD1|TRBV10-3|.|15
TGTGCCATCAGTGCTACGACAGGGGACGACTACGAGCAGTACTTC
CAISATTGDDYEQYF
>TRBJ2-1|.|TRBV7-3|.|14
TGTGCCAGCAGCTTAAGACTAGGAAGCGATGAGCAGTTCTTC
CASSLRLGSDEQFF
>TRBJ2-5|.|TRBV27|.|14
TGTGCCAGCAGTTTATCGCAGGGCGGGGAGACCCAGTACTTC
CASSLSQGGETQYF
>TRBJ1-1|TRBD1|TRBV5-1|.|16
TGCGCCAGCAGCTCTGGACAGGGGGGGATTTCCGCTGAAGCTTTCTTT
CASSSGQGGISAEAFF
>TRBJ1-4|TRBD1|TRBV2|.|16
TGTGCCTCCATCAGGGGACAGGGGCCCTCGTCCGGAAAACTGTTTTTT
CASIRGQGPSSGKLFF
>TRBJ2-1|.|TRBV7-9|.|12
TGTGCCAGCGATCAGACGTACAATGAGCAGTTCTTC
CASDQTYNEQFF
>TRBJ2-7|.|TRBV6-2/TRBV6-3|.|13
TGTGCCAGCAGTTTCGGGTCAGCCTACGAGCAGTACTTC
CASSFGSAYEQYF
>TRBJ1-2|TRBD1|TRBV2|.|13
TGTGCCAGCAGTAACCAGGGGGCAAATGGCTACACCTTC
CASSNQGANGYTF
>TRBJ2-7|.|TRBV28|.|14
TGTGCCAGCACTCTAAGGGCAGGCCCCTACGAGCAGTACTTC
CASTLRAGPYEQYF
>TRBJ2-1|.|TRBV28|.|15
TGTGCCAGCAGTTCCCTTTATAGCTCCTACAATGAGCAGTTCTTC
CASSSLYSSYNEQFF
>TRBJ1-6|.|TRBV6-5|.|13
TGTGCCAGCAGGGGGACGTCTACTTCACCCCTCCACTTT
CASRGTSTSPLHF
>TRBJ2-7|.|TRBV11-2|.|15
TGTGCCAGCAGCTTAGATGGGGGTTACAGCTACGAGCAGTACTTC
CASSLDGGYSYEQYF
>TRBJ1-3|.|TRBV2|.|13
TGTGCCAGCACGATGGGGACCGGAAACACCATATATTTT
CASTMGTGNTIYF
>TRBJ1-2|.|TRBV2|.|16
TGTGCCAGCAGAGGGAGGGTGACAGTAGCTAACTATGGCTACACCTTC
CASRGRVTVANYGYTF
>TRBJ2-1|.|TRBV5-1|.|13
TGCGCCAGCTTCCTTGGGGGTAGGAATGAGCAGTTCTTC
CASFLGGRNEQFF